The sequence of this T cell receptor (beta chain) was determined in a study of siplizumab effects on memory and regulatory T cells. Whole-study findings and limits: In siplizumab cultures, the suppressive function of proliferating Tregs remained unconfirmed.

Some clones are missing from TCRdb's copy, which holds only in-frame ones; the method was immunoSEQ multiplex PCR. This table holds some 100,000 clones, around 92% found once. The germline CDR1 and CDR2 sequences are PRHDT and FYEKMQ (reference sequence). V shed 2 bases and J shed 1 base, with 14 bases lying between them. The CDR3 has 16 residues. A remark on this clone: Its antigen is unidentified.

What was sequenced was CD4+ T cells sorted from blood. The rearrangement links TRBV13 to TRBJ2-5; D might be TRBD1 (5 bases). This clonotype originated in a human donor in good health. Some clones in this sample may be carry-over from other donors' samples. In DNA, the CDR3 is TGTGCCAGCAGCTTACGAAGGACAATGGGCCAAGAGACCCAGTACTTC. Residues: CASSLRRTMGQETQYF.